Listed here are 30 T cell receptor beta chains from one sample, sequenced in a study of T cell changes during pregnancy in multiple sclerosis. Data came from immunoSEQ multiplex PCR; TCRdb stores just in-frame clones and leaves some out. The data contain about 40,000 clones, roughly nine tenths of them singletons. Sequences were derived from peripheral blood, sampled in the second trimester of pregnancy. The source of these receptors is a female donor in good health, enrolled as a control in a pregnancy study.

As concerns this clone: A clone one base away is much larger, so this may be a read error. The sample holds other DNA sequences that translate to the same CDR3. This sequence joins TRBV6-5 and TRBJ1-2; D may be TRBD1 (5 bases). CDR1 is MNHEY, CDR2 SVGAGI, per germline. Trimming shortened V by 2 bases and J by 7 bases, and 8 bases separated the two germline ends. The CDR3 runs 12 residues. CDR3 DNA sequence: TGTGCCAGCAGTTACGTGGGGGGTGGCTACACCTTC. The encoded protein is CASSYVGGGYTF.

This sequence joins TRBV7-2 and TRBJ1-2; 7 nucleotides line up with TRBD1. The CDR3 runs 14 residues. Trimming cost V 4 bases and J 7 bases; bases outside gene matches: 9. Germline values: CDR1 SGHTA, CDR2 FQGNSA. The CDR3 bases are TGTGCCAGCAGCTCGACAGGGTATCTTAGTGGCTACACCTTC. This gives the protein CASSSTGYLSGYTF.

The chain couples TRBV13 to TRBJ2-1; 8 nucleotides match TRBD2. The CDR3 runs to 17 residues. With 1 base clipped from V and 1 base from J, the junction kept 6 bases outside the gene matches. Germline V lookup: CDR1 PRHDT, CDR2 FYEKMQ (reference sequence). CDR3 sequence: CASSLAGGLRSYNEQFF. CDR3 bases: TGTGCCAGCAGCTTAGCGGGGGGGTTGAGATCCTACAATGAGCAGTTCTTC.

The chain joins TRBV13 to TRBJ2-1; 7 bases agree with TRBD2. The CDR3 covers 13 residues. In germline, CDR1 is PRHDT, CDR2 FYEKMQ (reference sequence). Trimming at V came to 3 bases and at J to 6 bases, leaving 2 bases not matched to a gene. CDR3 DNA: TGTGCCAGCAGCTTCGGACTAGTCAATGAGCAGTTCTTC. This gives the protein CASSFGLVNEQFF.

The chain is built from TRBV2 and TRBJ2-3; 10 nucleotides align to TRBD1. The V gene's germline CDR1 is SNHLY and CDR2 FYNNEI. This CDR3 region has 15 residues. J gave up 2 bases and V 5 bases, and 4 bases lay outside the gene matches. CDR3 amino acids: CASSLDRGVTDTQYF. As DNA, the CDR3 is TGTGCCAGCAGTCTGGACAGGGGGGTCACAGATACGCAGTATTTT.

The chain joins TRBV18 to TRBJ2-7; possibly TRBD1 for D (7 bases). Looked up from germline, CDR1 is KGHSH and CDR2 is LQKENI. Between the trimmed V and J ends, which lost 0 bases and 2 bases, there was a span of 14 bases. This CDR3 has 16 residues. The CDR3 DNA sequence: TGTGCCAGCTCACCACCGGAGGGGGCGCGGACCTACGAGCAGTACTTC. Its translation: CASSPPEGARTYEQYF.

This rearrangement joins TRBV15 to TRBJ2-7; D is possibly TRBD2 (5 bases). This CDR3 is 16 amino acids long. The V gene lost 4 bases and the J gene lost 2 bases, with 18 bases spanning the gap. The germline V gene has CDR1 LNHNV and CDR2 YYDKDF (reference sequence). For the CDR3, the DNA is TGTGCCACCAGCAAGGGTCGAGGGATGGGCACCTACGAGCAGTACTTC. Protein product: CATSKGRGMGTYEQYF. The full variable domain, rest sourced from reference TRBV15 and TRBJ2-7, is DAMVIQNPRYQVTQFGKPVTLSCSQTLNHNVMYWYQQKSSQAPKLLFHYYDKDFNNEADTPDNFQSRRPNTSFCFLDIRSPGLGDTAMYLCATSKGRGMGTYEQYFGPGTRLTVT.

The chain is built from TRBV11-1 and TRBJ2-4, with 10 positions matching TRBD2. The CDR3 consists of 17 residues. The germline V gene has CDR1 SGHAT and CDR2 FQDESV (reference sequence). The trim removed 1 base at V and 2 bases at J, leaving 5 bases unmatched. The CDR3 nucleotides read TGTGCCAGCAGCTTAGAGCTAGCGGGAGACCCCAAAAACATTCAGTACTTC. This codes for CASSLELAGDPKNIQYF. The complete variable domain, with remaining parts taken from reference TRBV11-1 and TRBJ2-4, reads EAEVAQSPRYKITEKSQAVAFWCDPISGHATLYWYRQILGQGPELLVQFQDESVVDDSQLPKDRFSAERLKGVDSTLKIQPAELGDSAMYLCASSLELAGDPKNIQYFGAGTRLSVL.

The chain joins TRBV15 to TRBJ1-5, with D perhaps TRBD1 (6 bases). This CDR3 spans 14 amino acids. With 1 base removed from V and 6 bases from J, the gap between germline ends came to 10 bases. Germline V gene sequence: CDR1 LNHNV, CDR2 YYDKDF (reference sequence). The CDR3 sequence is CATSRAGVGQPQHF. The CDR3 DNA reads as TGTGCCACCAGCAGAGCAGGGGTAGGTCAGCCCCAGCATTTT.

The V gene is TRBV5-8, the J gene TRBJ1-1; 7 bases are a match to TRBD1. This CDR3 comprises 15 residues. Germline V gene sequence: CDR1 SGHTS, CDR2 YDEGEE. Trimming cost V 2 bases and J 2 bases; bases outside gene matches: 6. The CDR3 spells CASSLGQAGNTEAFF. CDR3 DNA: TGTGCCAGCAGCTTAGGACAGGCTGGTAACACTGAAGCTTTCTTT. The whole variable domain, remainder taken from reference TRBV5-8 and TRBJ1-1, is EAGVTQSPTHLIKTRGQQATLRCSPISGHTSVYWYQQALGLGLQFLLWYDEGEERNRGNFPPRFSGRQFPNYSSELNVNALELEDSALYLCASSLGQAGNTEAFFGQGTRLTVV.

The V and J genes are TRBV19 and TRBJ1-6; TRBD1 aligns across 7 bases. Germline CDR1 is LNHDA and CDR2 is SQIVND (reference sequence). The CDR3 length is 15 residues. The V gene end was trimmed by 7 bases and the J gene end by 0 bases; junction bases not matched to a gene: 3. CDR3 sequence reads: CASKDRSSYNSPLHF. The DNA for the CDR3 is TGTGCCAGTAAGGACAGGAGCTCCTATAATTCACCCCTCCACTTT.

The chain carries TRBV18 and TRBJ1-1, with D tentatively TRBD1 (5 bases). The CDR3 is made up of 14 amino acids. Germline V gene sequence: CDR1 KGHSH, CDR2 LQKENI. Trimming took off 1 base at V and 4 bases at J, with 10 bases between the two ends. In nucleotides, the CDR3 is TGTGCCAGCTCACCACTTGGGGGGAGCACTGAAGCTTTCTTT. Its translation is CASSPLGGSTEAFF. Complete variable domain (other parts from reference TRBV18 and TRBJ1-1): NAGVMQNPRHLVRRRGQEARLRCSPMKGHSHVYWYRQLPEEGLKFMVYLQKENIIDESGMPKERFSAEFPKEGPSILRIQQVVRGDSAAYFCASSPLGGSTEAFFGQGTRLTVV.

The chain combines TRBV19 with TRBJ1-5; no clear D. CDR3 length equals 14 residues. Germline CDR1 reads LNHDA; CDR2 reads SQIVND (reference sequence). The V and J ends lost 0 bases and 6 bases respectively, with 9 bases between them. The CDR3 nucleotides read TGTGCCAGTAGTATAGATGAGGGAGCTCAGCCCCAGCATTTT. It is translated as CASSIDEGAQPQHF.

This rearrangement joins TRBV29-1 to TRBJ1-4, with a tentative D call TRBD1 (6 bases). The V gene lost 7 bases and the J gene lost 8 bases, with 20 bases spanning the gap. Germline V gene lookup returns CDR1 SQVTM and CDR2 ANQGSEA. CDR3 length: 14 residues. The chain's CDR3 is CSALWSGVGEKLFF. The CDR3 DNA is TGCAGCGCCTTGTGGTCAGGGGTAGGAGAAAAACTGTTTTTT.

J is TRBJ2-7 and V is TRBV5-6, with a weak D call TRBD1 (5 bases). In germline, CDR1 is SGHDT, CDR2 YYEEEE. The CDR3 covers 13 residues. V was pared by 1 base and J by 5 bases, with 10 bases between. The CDR3: CASSLIDSHEQYF. The CDR3 nucleotides read TGTGCCAGCAGCTTGATTGACAGCCACGAGCAGTACTTC.

The gene calls are TRBV27 and TRBJ1-5, with TRBD1 matching 8 bases. CDR1 MNHEY and CDR2 SMNVEV come from the germline V gene (reference sequence). The CDR3 is made up of 16 amino acids. J lost 2 bases, V lost 5 bases, and 8 bases had no gene match. CDR3 nucleotides: TGTGCCAGCAGTCCCTGGACAGGGATGGGCAATCAGCCCCAGCATTTT. Translated: CASSPWTGMGNQPQHF.

This clone appeared a single time. The chain has TRBV7-9 and TRBJ2-7; TRBD2 matches at 12 bases. Germline V gene data show CDR1 as SEHNR and CDR2 as FQNEAQ (reference sequence). The CDR3 extends over 17 amino acids. Trimming took 5 bases from V and 5 from J; bases not matched to a gene: 13. The CDR3 bases are TGTGCCAGCAGCCTTGGGACTAGCGGGTGGAGTGGGGACGAGCAGTACTTC. Protein sequence: CASSLGTSGWSGDEQYF.

The chain is built from TRBV7-9 and TRBJ2-7, with 8 bases identical to TRBD1. Germline lookup yields CDR1 SEHNR and CDR2 FQNEAQ (reference sequence). The CDR3 covers 15 residues. V was clipped by 5 bases and J by 1 base; unmatched bases: 7. CDR3 in DNA: TGTGCCAGCAGCCTATCCAGACAGGGGTCCTACGAGCAGTACTTC. It specifies CASSLSRQGSYEQYF.

The J gene is TRBJ2-2, the V gene TRBV6-1; TRBD1 agrees at 7 bases. The CDR3 has 13 amino acids. The germline gives CDR1 MNHNS, CDR2 SASEGT. The ends lost 4 bases at V and 6 bases at J; junction bases unmatched: 2. CDR3 nucleotide sequence: TGTGCCAGCAGTGTAACAGGGGCCGGGGAGCTGTTTTTT. It yields the protein CASSVTGAGELFF.

The rearrangement links TRBV5-1 to TRBJ2-3; maybe TRBD2 (7 bases). The V gene lost 4 bases and the J gene lost 1 base, with 19 bases spanning the gap. CDR1 is SGHRS, CDR2 YFSETQ, per germline. This CDR3 has 17 residues. The CDR3 sequence: CASSRLAGAIGTDTQYF. The CDR3 coding sequence is TGCGCCAGCAGCAGATTGGCGGGGGCGATTGGCACAGATACGCAGTATTTT.

This clone has a single count. This chain connects TRBV5-1 to TRBJ2-7; 10 nucleotides align to TRBD2. V gave up 4 bases and J gave up 0 bases; unmatched junction bases: 4. This CDR3 region has 15 residues. From germline, CDR1 is SGHRS and CDR2 YFSETQ. The CDR3 loop reads CASSAGLAHSYEQYF. CDR3 in DNA: TGCGCCAGCAGCGCGGGACTAGCGCACTCCTACGAGCAGTACTTC.

The V call is TRBV5-4, the J call TRBJ1-1; the D is unclear. The germline V and J ends were trimmed by 0 bases and 8 bases, with 11 bases remaining between them. This CDR3 contains 13 residues. CDR1 and CDR2 from the germline V gene are SGHNT and YYREEE (reference sequence). CDR3 sequence: CASSLASRKEAFF. CDR3 in DNA: TGTGCCAGCAGCTTGGCCTCGCGGAAGGAAGCTTTCTTT.

This clone was counted once. The V and J genes are TRBV28 and TRBJ2-7; D may be TRBD2 (6 bases). CDR1 is MDHEN, CDR2 SYDVKM, per germline. The CDR3 sequence is 15 residues long. The V gene lost 7 bases and the J gene lost 2 bases, with 18 bases spanning the gap. DNA for the CDR3: TGTGCCAGCACCCTGGGGGGTTCCCAGACCTACGAGCAGTACTTC. Its protein is CASTLGGSQTYEQYF.

In DNA form, the CDR3 reads TGTGCCAGTAGGCCGGGACAGGGGTCGCAGCCCCAGCATTTT. Protein sequence: CASRPGQGSQPQHF. V usage is TRBV19 and J usage is TRBJ1-5, with 10 bases fitting TRBD1. Per the germline V gene, CDR1 is LNHDA and CDR2 is SQIVND (reference sequence). The CDR3 runs to 14 residues. J lost 7 bases, V lost 6 bases, and 6 bases had no gene match.

The chain has TRBV10-3 and TRBJ2-7; possibly TRBD1 for D (6 bases). Trimming took off 6 bases at V and 1 base at J, with 10 bases between the two ends. The germline V gene has CDR1 ENHRY and CDR2 SYGVKD. The CDR3 totals 13 residues. The CDR3 is CAIRYRVSYEQYF. The CDR3 region has the DNA TGTGCCATCAGATACAGGGTTTCCTACGAGCAGTACTTC.

The rearrangement links TRBV27 to TRBJ1-2, with D tentatively TRBD1 (5 bases). V dropped 6 bases and J dropped 5 bases, with 16 bases sitting between them. Looked up from germline, CDR1 is MNHEY and CDR2 is SMNVEV (reference sequence). The CDR3 is 14 amino acids. The DNA of the CDR3 is TGTGCCAGCAGGCCTACGGGGGGTCTGTATGGCTACACCTTC. This gives the protein CASRPTGGLYGYTF.

This chain joins TRBV6-5 and TRBJ1-5; D perhaps matches TRBD1 (6 bases). CDR1 and CDR2 (germline): MNHEY, SVGAGI. There are 14 residues in the CDR3. The V end lost 5 bases, the J end lost 4 bases, and 12 bases lay between the germline ends. This CDR3 reads CASSPGQKNQPQHF. The CDR3, as DNA: TGTGCCAGCAGTCCGGGACAAAAAAATCAGCCCCAGCATTTT.

This chain uses TRBV19 with TRBJ1-5, with 9 nucleotides matching TRBD1. Losses at the gene ends were 5 bases for V and 3 bases for J; bases not matched to a gene: 11. This CDR3 comprises 17 residues. CDR1 and CDR2 from the germline V gene are LNHDA and SQIVND (reference sequence). DNA for the CDR3: TGTGCCAGTAGTCTGGGACAGGGCTCCTGGAACAATCAGCCCCAGCATTTT. Encoded protein: CASSLGQGSWNNQPQHF.

The chain uses TRBV7-9 and TRBJ2-2; no clear D. V lost 7 bases and J lost 9, with 9 bases in between. This CDR3 contains 11 residues. Per germline, CDR1 SEHNR and CDR2 FQNEAQ (reference sequence). The CDR3 nucleotides are TGTGCCAGCACTCCTGGCCGGGAGCTGTTTTTT. This translates into CASTPGRELFF.

The rearrangement joins TRBV5-6 to TRBJ1-2; no firm D call. The length of the CDR3 is 15 residues. The ends were cut back, 0 bases at V and 4 bases at J, with 13 bases in the middle. Germline V gene lookup returns CDR1 SGHDT and CDR2 YYEEEE. CDR3 in amino acids: CASSLVWGGGYGYTF. CDR3 bases: TGTGCCAGCAGCTTGGTATGGGGAGGAGGCTATGGCTACACCTTC.